This is a list of T cell receptor beta chains from one sample in a study of cytomegalovirus exposure and HLA in healthy donors. The protocol was immunoSEQ multiplex PCR, while the TCRdb copy is restricted to in-frame clones and leaves out a portion. The profile shows 80,000 to 130,000 clones, roughly 84% of them singletons. The sequenced material came from PBMCs. The receptors here all came from a woman aged 18-35 years in good health and CMV-seronegative. The CDR3 runs from the conserved cysteine through the conserved F or W. Clone size is given for some rows only: seen once, a few or many times, or a class if the clone is expanded.

clone size	J gene	V gene	CDR3 protein
.	TRBJ2-5	TRBV12-5	CASGPPGGGRETQYF
few	TRBJ2-7	TRBV7-2	CASSLVRSGRATEQYF
.	TRBJ2-1	TRBV19	CASSIRTSDYEQFF
.	TRBJ2-3	TRBV12-2	CASRLAAASGGTASTDTQYF
once	TRBJ1-6	TRBV5-4	CASSLGQGDYNSPLHF
.	TRBJ1-3	TRBV27	CASSFSSGNTIYF
.	TRBJ1-2	TRBV6-5	CASSSLQGPYGYTF
.	TRBJ1-4	TRBV6-5	CASAATNEKLFF
once	TRBJ2-3	TRBV7-8	CASSTRGVRDTQYF
.	TRBJ1-2	TRBV29-1	CSVVATGLGYYGYTF
.	TRBJ1-6	TRBV5-5	CASSEQDSPLHF
.	TRBJ1-5	TRBV28	CASSPTGAGQPQHF
.	TRBJ2-3	TRBV19	CASTRFGQGGTDTQYF
.	TRBJ1-2	TRBV7-9	CSSSIKGPPGQLYGYTF
.	TRBJ1-1	TRBV19	CASSEHQTHTEAFF
.	TRBJ1-4	TRBV19	CASKSPRPGGEEKLFF
.	TRBJ2-3	TRBV30	CASPAGSTDTQYF
.	TRBJ1-5	TRBV27	CASRDNRVSQPQHF
.	TRBJ1-5	TRBV6-4	CASSCLTFRQPQHF
.	TRBJ2-3	TRBV7-2	CASRYSGEATDTQYF
.	TRBJ2-2	TRBV9	CASSVDSGSDNTGELFF
.	TRBJ2-2	TRBV19	CASSIDREVIPGELFF